This TCR beta chain was sequenced in a study of sequential checkpoint blockade in melanoma (dated by TCRdb to between 2017 and 2020). About the study as a whole: In a 1:1 randomization, patients received either first-line nivolumab then ipilimumab (arm A) or ipilimumab then nivolumab (arm B). Maintenance nivolumab came after each of the two trial sequences. What the research found in general, with its limitations: The model for predicting response that combines TCR metrics with mutation burden needs to be validated in larger, independent patient cohorts.

V drops 0 bases and J drops 10 bases, leaving 14 bases in between. CDR1 and CDR2 were assigned from the germline V gene as SGDLS and YYNGEE. The CDR3 numbers 15 residues from cysteine through phenylalanine. Just the 45-base CDR3 DNA is kept, in frame starting at base 1. This sample's treatment or condition label indicates: randomized to nivolumab then ipilimumab (arm A) or the reverse (arm B). No trial patient had received prior DNA-damaging chemotherapy. Live CD3+CD8+ cells negative for CD19 and CD56 were sorted from thawed PBMCs on a FACS Aria II flow cytometer. CheckMate 064, a randomized, open-label phase II trial of sequential checkpoint blockade, was the source of the samples, all of which came from patients with melanoma. Peripheral blood mononuclear cells were collected by leukapheresis, purified with Ficoll-Paque, and frozen in human serum with approximately 10% DMSO. Purity of sorted blood CD3+CD8+ cells was verified at >98% immediately after sorting, followed by DNA extraction.

On this clone itself: It lacks a known antigen. Nothing much larger sits one base from this clone, and base qualities are not available.

TCRbeta CDR3 regions were immunosequenced from genomic DNA with the immunoSEQ Assay. Before high-throughput sequencing, genomic DNA was amplified using bias-controlled multiplex PCR. From the authors' description of their analysis: To quantify the absolute abundance of each unique TCRbeta CDR3 region, the sequences were collapsed and filtered. Clonality, defined as 1 minus Pielou's evenness, was calculated using only productive rearrangements. Clones with significantly greater frequencies in on-treatment versus baseline samples were identified using a previously published method. The source is immuneACCESS, and TCRdb retained only in-frame sequences with V and J called. Part of the clones is not carried over; for the studies checked, unresolved V genes explain less than half of this, and the remainder is unexplained. V and J calls plus clone size are reproduced from that table; the DNA served to infer D and trimming. The sample has around 34,000 clones on record, 82% of them singletons. The leading ten clones occupy 15% to 20% of the sample.

The receptor chain draws on TRBV9 and TRBJ1-6; the best D guess is TRBD1, with 6 bases matching. The source of this sequence is a human donor with melanoma. The material was CD8+ T cells sorted from blood (inferred from file names), obtained from a patient given nivolumab and ipilimumab in sequence. The CDR3 amino acid sequence is: CASSVGQVTISPLHF. Here is the DNA: TGTGCCAGCAGCGTAGGACAGGTCACAATATCACCCCTCCACTTT.